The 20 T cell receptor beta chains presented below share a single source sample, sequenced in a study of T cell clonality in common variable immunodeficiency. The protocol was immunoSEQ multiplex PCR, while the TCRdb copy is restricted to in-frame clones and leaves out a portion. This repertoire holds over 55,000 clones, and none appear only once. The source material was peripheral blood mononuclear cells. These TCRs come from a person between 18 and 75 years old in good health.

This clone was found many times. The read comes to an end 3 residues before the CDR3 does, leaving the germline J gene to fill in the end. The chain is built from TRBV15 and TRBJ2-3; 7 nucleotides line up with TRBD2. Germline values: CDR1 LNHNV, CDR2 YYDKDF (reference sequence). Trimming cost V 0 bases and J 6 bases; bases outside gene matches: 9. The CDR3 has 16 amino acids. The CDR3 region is CATSRDGPGAGDTQYF. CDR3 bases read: TGTGCCACCAGCAGAGACGGTCCGGGAGCGGGGGATACG.

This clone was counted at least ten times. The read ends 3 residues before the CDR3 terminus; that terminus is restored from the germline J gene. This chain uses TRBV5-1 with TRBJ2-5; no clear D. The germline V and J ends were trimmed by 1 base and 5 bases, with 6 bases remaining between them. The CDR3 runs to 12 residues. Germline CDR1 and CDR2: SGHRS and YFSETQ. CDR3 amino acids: CASSLLSETQYF. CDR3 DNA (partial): TGCGCCAGCAGCTTGCTTAGTGAGACC.

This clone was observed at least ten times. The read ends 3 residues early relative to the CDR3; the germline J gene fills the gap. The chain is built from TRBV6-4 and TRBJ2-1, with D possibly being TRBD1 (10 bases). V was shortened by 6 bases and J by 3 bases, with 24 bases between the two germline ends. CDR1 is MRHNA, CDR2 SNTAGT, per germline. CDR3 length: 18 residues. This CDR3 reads CASSDRGPSGDLYNEQFF. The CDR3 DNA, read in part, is TGTGCCAGCAGCGACAGGGGGCCTAGCGGGGACCTCTACAATGAG.

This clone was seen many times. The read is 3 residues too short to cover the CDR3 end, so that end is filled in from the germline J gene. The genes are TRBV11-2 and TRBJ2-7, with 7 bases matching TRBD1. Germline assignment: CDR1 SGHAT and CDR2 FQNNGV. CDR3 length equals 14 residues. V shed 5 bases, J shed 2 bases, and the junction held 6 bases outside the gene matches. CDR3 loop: CASSPVRGTYEQYF. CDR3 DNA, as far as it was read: TGTGCCAGCAGCCCAGTCAGGGGGACCTACGAG.

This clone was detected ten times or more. The CDR3 DNA, read in part, is TGCGCCACCGGGACAGGGATGCCCTACGAG. Translating it yields CATGTGMPYE. The CDR3 as a whole reads CATGTGMPYEQYF. The V gene is TRBV5-1, the J gene TRBJ2-7; 9 nucleotides match TRBD1. The missing CDR3 end, 3 residues past where the read stops, is filled in from the germline J gene. Trimming removed 9 bases from V and 2 bases from J; junction bases left unmatched: 6. Germline lookup yields CDR1 SGHRS and CDR2 YFSETQ. There are 13 residues in the CDR3.

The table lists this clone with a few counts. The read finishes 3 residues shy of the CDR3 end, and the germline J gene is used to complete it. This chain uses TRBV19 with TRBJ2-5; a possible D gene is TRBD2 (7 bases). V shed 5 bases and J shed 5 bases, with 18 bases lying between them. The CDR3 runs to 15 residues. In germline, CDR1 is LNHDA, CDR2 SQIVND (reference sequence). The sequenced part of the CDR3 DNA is TGTGCCAGTAGTTCCCGTGGGGGGGGGCAGGAGACC. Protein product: CASSSRGGGQET. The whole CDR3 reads CASSSRGGGQETQYF. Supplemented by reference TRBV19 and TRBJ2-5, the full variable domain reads DGGITQSPKYLFRKEGQNVTLSCEQNLNHDAMYWYRQDPGQGLRLIYYSQIVNDFQKGDIAEGYSVSREKKESFPLTVTSAQKNPTAFYLCASSSRGGGQETQYFGPGTRLLVL.

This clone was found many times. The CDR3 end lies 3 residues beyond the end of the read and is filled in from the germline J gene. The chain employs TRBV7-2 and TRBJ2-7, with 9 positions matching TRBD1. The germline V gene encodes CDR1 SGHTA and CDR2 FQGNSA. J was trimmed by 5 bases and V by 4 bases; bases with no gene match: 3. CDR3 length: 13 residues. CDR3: CASSWGQGNEQYF. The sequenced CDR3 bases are TGTGCCAGCAGCTGGGGACAGGGAAACGAG.

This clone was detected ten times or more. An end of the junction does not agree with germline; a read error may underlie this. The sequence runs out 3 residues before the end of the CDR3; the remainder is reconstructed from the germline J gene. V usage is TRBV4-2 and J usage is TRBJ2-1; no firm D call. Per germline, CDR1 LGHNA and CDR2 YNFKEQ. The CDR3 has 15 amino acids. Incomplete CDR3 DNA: TGCGCCAGCAGCCAAGTGGTGAGCCTAGTCAATGAG. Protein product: CASSQVVSLVNE. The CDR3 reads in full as CASSQVVSLVNEQFF.

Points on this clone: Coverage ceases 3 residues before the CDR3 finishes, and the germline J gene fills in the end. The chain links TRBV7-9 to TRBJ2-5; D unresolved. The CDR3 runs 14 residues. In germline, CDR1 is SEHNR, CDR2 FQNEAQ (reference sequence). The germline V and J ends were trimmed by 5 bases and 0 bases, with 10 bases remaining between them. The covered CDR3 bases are TGTGCCAGCAGCCCGGCCCGGGACCAAGAGACC. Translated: CASSPARDQET. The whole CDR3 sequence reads CASSPARDQETQYF.

Partial CDR3 DNA: TGTGCCAGTAGTAACTCACTAGCGGGCGGTGGGAATGAG. Amino acid sequence: CASSNSLAGGGNE. The entire CDR3 reads CASSNSLAGGGNEQFF. The V and J genes are TRBV19 and TRBJ2-1; 9 bases match TRBD2. Read data end 3 residues before the CDR3 end; the end is taken from the germline J gene. V lost 4 bases to trimming and J lost 7 bases; unmatched junction nucleotides: 11. From germline, CDR1 is LNHDA and CDR2 SQIVND (reference sequence). The CDR3 extends over 16 amino acids. The full variable domain, with the rest looked up from reference TRBV19 and TRBJ2-1, is DGGITQSPKYLFRKEGQNVTLSCEQNLNHDAMYWYRQDPGQGLRLIYYSQIVNDFQKGDIAEGYSVSREKKESFPLTVTSAQKNPTAFYLCASSNSLAGGGNEQFFGPGTRLTVL.

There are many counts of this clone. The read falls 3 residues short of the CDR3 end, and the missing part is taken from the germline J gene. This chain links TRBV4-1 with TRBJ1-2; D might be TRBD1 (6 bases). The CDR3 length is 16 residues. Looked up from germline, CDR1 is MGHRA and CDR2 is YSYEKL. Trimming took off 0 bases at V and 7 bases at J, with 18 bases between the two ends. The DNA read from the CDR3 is TGCGCCAGCAGCCAAGAACGATGGGTCAGGGGCGGTGGC. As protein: CASSQERWVRGGG. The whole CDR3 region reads CASSQERWVRGGGYTF.

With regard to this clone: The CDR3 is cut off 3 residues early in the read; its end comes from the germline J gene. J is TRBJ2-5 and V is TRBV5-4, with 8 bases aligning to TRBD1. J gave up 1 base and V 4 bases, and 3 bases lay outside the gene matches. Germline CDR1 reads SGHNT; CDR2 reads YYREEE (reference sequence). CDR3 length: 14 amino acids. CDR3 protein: CASSPQGAQETQYF. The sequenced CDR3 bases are TGTGCCAGCAGCCCCCAGGGGGCCCAAGAGACC.

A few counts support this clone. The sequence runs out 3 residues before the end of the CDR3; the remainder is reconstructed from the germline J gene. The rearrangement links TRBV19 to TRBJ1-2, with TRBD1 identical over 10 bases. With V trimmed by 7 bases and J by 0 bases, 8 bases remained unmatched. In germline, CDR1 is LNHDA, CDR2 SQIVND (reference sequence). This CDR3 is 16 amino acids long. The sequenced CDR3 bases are TGTGCCAGTACAGAGACAGGGGGCCACACTAACTATGGC. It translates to CASTETGGHTNYG. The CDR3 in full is CASTETGGHTNYGYTF.

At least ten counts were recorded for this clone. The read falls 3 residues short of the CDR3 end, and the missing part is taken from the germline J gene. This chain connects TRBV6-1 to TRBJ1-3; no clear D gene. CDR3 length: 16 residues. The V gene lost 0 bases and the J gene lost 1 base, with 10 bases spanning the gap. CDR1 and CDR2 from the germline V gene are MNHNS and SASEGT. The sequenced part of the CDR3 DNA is TGTGCCAGCAGTGAAGCACCCCCCCAGTCTGGAAACACC. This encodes CASSEAPPQSGNT. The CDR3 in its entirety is CASSEAPPQSGNTIYF.

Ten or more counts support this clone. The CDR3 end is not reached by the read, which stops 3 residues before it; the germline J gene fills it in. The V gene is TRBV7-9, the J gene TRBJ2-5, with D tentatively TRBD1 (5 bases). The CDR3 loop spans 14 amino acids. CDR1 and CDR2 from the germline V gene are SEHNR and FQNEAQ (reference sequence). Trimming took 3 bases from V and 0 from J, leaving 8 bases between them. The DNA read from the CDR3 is TGTGCCAGCAGCTTCACAGGATACCAAGAGACC. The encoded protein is CASSFTGYQET. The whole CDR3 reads CASSFTGYQETQYF.

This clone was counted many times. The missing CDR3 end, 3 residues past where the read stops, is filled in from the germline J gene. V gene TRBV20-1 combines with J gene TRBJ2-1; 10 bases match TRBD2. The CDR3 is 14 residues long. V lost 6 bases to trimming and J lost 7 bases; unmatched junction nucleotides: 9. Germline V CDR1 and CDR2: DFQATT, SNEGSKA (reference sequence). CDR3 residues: CSAASSGSENEQFF. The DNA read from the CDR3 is TGCAGTGCCGCGTCTAGCGGGAGTGAGAATGAG.

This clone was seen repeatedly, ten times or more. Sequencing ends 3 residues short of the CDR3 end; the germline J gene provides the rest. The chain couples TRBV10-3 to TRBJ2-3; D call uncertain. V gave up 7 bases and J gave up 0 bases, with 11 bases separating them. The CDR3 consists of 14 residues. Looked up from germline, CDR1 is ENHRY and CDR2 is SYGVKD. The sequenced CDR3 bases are TGTGCCATCAAGGTTGGTAGCAGCACAGATACG. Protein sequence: CAIKVGSSTDT. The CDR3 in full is CAIKVGSSTDTQYF.

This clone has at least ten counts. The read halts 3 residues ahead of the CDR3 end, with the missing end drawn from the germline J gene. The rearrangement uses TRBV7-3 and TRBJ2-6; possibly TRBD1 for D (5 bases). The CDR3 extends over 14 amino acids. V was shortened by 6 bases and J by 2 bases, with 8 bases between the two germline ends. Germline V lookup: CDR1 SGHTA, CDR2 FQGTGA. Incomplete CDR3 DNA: TGTGCCAGCAGGGAAGGGGCTGGGGCCAACGTC. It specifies CASREGAGANV. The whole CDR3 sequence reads CASREGAGANVLTF.

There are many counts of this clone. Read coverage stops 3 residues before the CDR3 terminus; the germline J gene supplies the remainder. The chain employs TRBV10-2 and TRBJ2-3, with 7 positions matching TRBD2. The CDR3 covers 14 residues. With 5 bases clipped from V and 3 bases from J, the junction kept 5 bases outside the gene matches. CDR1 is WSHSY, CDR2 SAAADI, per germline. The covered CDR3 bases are TGCGCCAGCAGTTTTGCGGGAGTTACAGATACG. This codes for CASSFAGVTDT. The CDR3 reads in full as CASSFAGVTDTQYF.

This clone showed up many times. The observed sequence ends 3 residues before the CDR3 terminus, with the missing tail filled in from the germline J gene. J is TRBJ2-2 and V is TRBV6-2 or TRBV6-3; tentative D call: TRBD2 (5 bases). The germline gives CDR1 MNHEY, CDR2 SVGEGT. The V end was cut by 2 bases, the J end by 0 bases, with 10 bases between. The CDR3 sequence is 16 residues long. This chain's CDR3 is CASSYRRVANTGELFF. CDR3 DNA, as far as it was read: TGTGCCAGCAGTTACAGGCGGGTAGCGAACACCGGGGAG.